Each of the 15 T cell receptor beta chains below was sequenced from the same sample in a study of blood T cells in healthy people across ages. For the second PCR, which ran for about 6 to 11 cycles, a sample-barcoded 5' primer and a J-beta primer mix were used. TCRdb recomputed calls from the 5' RACE reads with MiXCR, one row per CDR3 protein. The sample includes 850,000 to 950,000 distinct CDR3 sequences, 29% seen only once; the top ten take 15% to 20%. Sequencing was done on a sample of blood. These receptors all come from an elderly woman in good health.

Details on this clonotype: A much larger clone is a single base away; this may be a read error. The chain couples TRBV27 to TRBJ1-2; D is unresolved. The CDR3 covers 14 residues. CDR1 MNHEY and CDR2 SMNVEV come from the germline V gene (reference sequence). The CDR3 region is CTSSSDTLLYGYTF. In nucleotides, the CDR3 is TGTACCAGCAGTTCCGACACCCTTCTCTATGGCTACACCTTC.

Remarks on this clonotype: One end of the junction varies from germline; a read error may be responsible. The V and J genes are TRBV7-2 and TRBJ1-2; a weak D match, TRBD1 (5 bases). The CDR3 runs to 15 residues. Germline V gives CDR1 SGHTA, CDR2 FQGNSA. As DNA, the CDR3 is TGTGTCAGCAGCCACCGGGACGGCCTTAACTATGGCTACACCTTC. Translated: CVSSHRDGLNYGYTF.

The CDR3 DNA reads as TGTGCCAGCAGCAAAATGGGTGCTGGCACCGGGGAACTGTTTTTT. It encodes CASSKMGAGTGELFF. The chain has TRBV21-1 and TRBJ2-2. TRBV21-1 corresponds to a pseudogene. The CDR3 sequence is 15 residues long.

The chain uses TRBV4-1 and TRBJ1-2, with D hard to call. The V end lost 0 bases, the J end lost 7 bases, and 18 bases lay between the germline ends. This CDR3 is built from 16 residues. Germline V gene sequence: CDR1 MGHRA, CDR2 YSYEKL. The DNA of the CDR3 is TGCGCCAGCAGCCAAGATTGGGAGGCGCGGTCACTTGGCTACACCTTC. This codes for CASSQDWEARSLGYTF.

The chain has TRBV12-3 or TRBV12-4 and TRBJ2-1; D gene ambiguous. V lost 5 bases, J lost 4 bases, and 9 bases lay in between. The CDR3 is made up of 13 amino acids. The CDR3 DNA reads TGTGCCAGCAGTCGCCCCCCTTACAATGAGCAGTTCTTC. This translates into CASSRPPYNEQFF.

The J gene is TRBJ1-4, the V gene TRBV12-3 or TRBV12-4, with D possibly TRBD1 on 5 matching bases. V was trimmed by 6 bases and J by 8 bases, leaving 22 bases between them. This CDR3 has 16 amino acids. Here the CDR3 reads CASSSASGAGGEKLFF. The CDR3 coding sequence is TGTGCCAGCAGCTCAGCGTCCGGGGCGGGGGGAGAAAAACTGTTTTTT.

This clonotype showed up just a few times. The rearrangement links TRBV20-1 to TRBJ1-4; D might be TRBD1 (6 bases). The CDR3 is made up of 14 amino acids. V was trimmed by 4 bases and J by 4 bases, leaving 13 bases between them. Per the germline V gene, CDR1 is DFQATT and CDR2 is SNEGSKA (reference sequence). For the CDR3, the DNA is TGCAGTGCTAAACAGGGCGCCTATAATGAAAAACTGTTTTTT. This gives the protein CSAKQGAYNEKLFF.

The chain combines TRBV7-8 with TRBJ2-6, with D possibly TRBD1 on 6 matching bases. Germline loops: CDR1 SGHVS, CDR2 FQNEAQ. The ends were cut back, 2 bases at V and 1 base at J, with 18 bases in the middle. The CDR3 is 19 residues long. CDR3 sequence reads: CASSLRTVIRGSGANVLTF. CDR3 in DNA: TGTGCCAGCAGCTTACGGACAGTTATACGTGGGTCTGGGGCCAACGTCCTGACTTTC.

The chain uses TRBV30 and TRBJ1-1, with unresolved D. CDR3 size: 13 residues. Germline CDR1 reads GTSNPN; CDR2 reads SVGIG (reference sequence). Trimming stripped 3 bases from V and 1 base from J, with 9 bases between. CDR3 sequence (DNA): TGTGCCTGGAGCGAACACCAGAACACTGAAGCTTTCTTT. Translation: CAWSEHQNTEAFF.

This clonotype has a count of ten or more. The chain joins TRBV2 to TRBJ2-5; the D is unclear. CDR1 is SNHLY, CDR2 FYNNEI, per germline. V was shortened by 7 bases and J by 4 bases, with 13 bases between the two germline ends. The CDR3 spans 13 residues. For the CDR3, the DNA is TGTGCCAGCACTGGAGAATCAGTAGAGACCCAGTACTTC. This codes for CASTGESVETQYF.

As for this clonotype: Possible read error: a much larger clone is one base away. The DNA of the CDR3 is TGCGCCAGCAGCTGGGCCAGGGGGACCTACGAGCAGTACTTC. Residues: CASSWARGTYEQYF. The rearrangement joins TRBV5-1 to TRBJ2-7, with 7 bases fitting TRBD1. The germline gives CDR1 SGHRS, CDR2 YFSETQ. V shed 3 bases and J 2 bases; nucleotides not matched to a gene: 5. The CDR3 runs 14 residues.

The CDR3 here is CSASGTSGKPQETQYF. CDR3 DNA sequence: TGCAGTGCTTCAGGGACTAGCGGGAAGCCTCAAGAGACCCAGTACTTC. This chain joins TRBV20-1 and TRBJ2-5, with 13 bases lining up with TRBD2. CDR1 and CDR2 (germline): DFQATT, SNEGSKA (reference sequence). V trimming: 5 bases; J trimming: 2 bases; junction bases outside the gene matches: 8. The CDR3 has 16 amino acids.

A remark on this clonotype: Just one base apart from a much larger clone, this may be a read error. The V and J genes are TRBV29-1 and TRBJ1-4, with 7 bases aligning to TRBD1. The CDR3 extends over 18 amino acids. The V gene's germline CDR1 is SQVTM and CDR2 ANQGSEA. The V and J ends lost 6 bases and 1 base, in that order; junction bases with no gene match: 17. CDR3 amino acids: CSVSLGQTVGLTNEKLFF. Here the CDR3 DNA reads TGCAGCGTCTCCCTGGGACAGACAGTGGGCTTAACTAATGAAAAACTGTTTTTT. Variable domain in full (rest from reference TRBV29-1 and TRBJ1-4): SAVISQKPSRDICQRGTSLTIQCQVDSQVTMMFWYRQQPGQSLTLIATANQGSEATYESGFVIDKFPISRPNLTFSTLTVSNMSPEDSSIYLCSVSLGQTVGLTNEKLFFGSGTQLSVL.

The table lists this clonotype with a few counts. The rearrangement uses TRBV2 and TRBJ1-5, with TRBD1 matching 9 bases. Per germline, CDR1 SNHLY and CDR2 FYNNEI. V shed 6 bases, J shed 2 bases, and the junction held 2 bases outside the gene matches. The CDR3 runs to 14 residues. The CDR3 DNA sequence: TGTGCCAGCAGACAGGGGGCTGGCAATCAGCCCCAGCATTTT. Translating gives CASRQGAGNQPQHF.

The genes are TRBV4-1 and TRBJ1-4, with TRBD1 matching over 7 bases. With V trimmed by 1 base and J by 5 bases, 7 bases remained unmatched. Germline CDR1 and CDR2: MGHRA and YSYEKL. The CDR3 contains 16 residues. The chain's CDR3 is CASSQGSGTENEKLFF. The CDR3, as DNA: TGCGCCAGCAGCCAAGGGTCCGGGACAGAGAATGAAAAACTGTTTTTT.